Shown below are 32 T cell receptor beta chains from a single sample sequenced in a study of cytomegalovirus exposure and HLA in healthy donors. Both 60 Vbeta primers and 13 Jbeta primers went into the PCR. Libraries were prepared by immunoSEQ multiplex PCR; TCRdb keeps only in-frame clonotypes and omits some of them. The repertoire holds some 130,000 clones, with just under 85% as singletons. The sequencing sample was made of PBMCs. The receptors stem from a boy aged 2 to 10 in good health and CMV-seronegative.

The chain carries TRBV30 and TRBJ1-3, with 7 positions matching TRBD1. CDR3 size: 13 residues. CDR1 is GTSNPN, CDR2 SVGIG, per germline (reference sequence). Unmatched junction bases numbered 5, after V lost 7 bases and J lost 2 bases. The CDR3 here is CAYTRGAGNTIYF. The CDR3 bases are TGTGCCTACACCAGGGGGGCTGGAAACACCATATATTTT.

The rearrangement joins TRBV6-5 to TRBJ2-3, with 7 bases fitting TRBD1. The CDR3 is made up of 14 amino acids. Germline trimming cut 5 bases from V and 4 bases from J; bases unmatched to any gene: 6. Germline values: CDR1 MNHEY, CDR2 SVGAGI. The DNA for the CDR3 is TGTGCCAGCAGTGAAGGGCAGGGGGCAGATACGCAGTATTTT. Translating it yields CASSEGQGADTQYF.

This clone was counted many times. This chain links TRBV4-3 with TRBJ2-6, with a tentative D call TRBD1 (6 bases). The CDR3 loop spans 16 amino acids. Trimming shortened V by 1 base and J by 3 bases, and 10 bases separated the two germline ends. The germline V gene has CDR1 LGHNA and CDR2 YSLEER. CDR3 sequence: CASSQGTVDGANVLTF. Here the CDR3 DNA reads TGCGCCAGCAGCCAAGGGACAGTGGATGGGGCCAACGTCCTGACTTTC.

The gene calls are TRBV18 and TRBJ2-7; 7 bases line up with TRBD1. After removal of 3 bases from V and 1 base from J, the junction contained 6 bases not matched to a gene. The CDR3 covers 15 residues. Per the germline V gene, CDR1 is KGHSH and CDR2 is LQKENI. CDR3 bases: TGTGCCAGCTCACCCAGACAGGGTAGGTCCTACGAGCAGTACTTC. Translated: CASSPRQGRSYEQYF.

The chain recombines TRBV19 with TRBJ1-2; a weak D match, TRBD1 (5 bases). Germline values: CDR1 LNHDA, CDR2 SQIVND (reference sequence). This CDR3 is 12 amino acids long. V lost 8 bases to trimming and J lost 4 bases, with 11 bases between them. This CDR3 reads CASSRQIYGYTF. The CDR3 DNA reads TGTGCCAGTTCTCGACAGATCTATGGCTACACCTTC.

The rearrangement joins TRBV11-2 to TRBJ1-2, with D perhaps TRBD1 (6 bases). CDR3 size: 16 residues. Deletions cut 4 bases from V and 7 bases from J, with 22 bases between. Germline loops: CDR1 SGHAT, CDR2 FQNNGV. In DNA, the CDR3 is TGTGCCAGCAGCTCGACGGGACAAGAGATAACGGGTGGCTACACCTTC. Residues: CASSSTGQEITGGYTF.

The V and J genes are TRBV6-4 and TRBJ2-5, with 8 bases that match TRBD2. The germline V gene encodes CDR1 MRHNA and CDR2 SNTAGT. The V segment lost 4 bases and the J segment 2 bases; nucleotides outside the gene matches: 6. CDR3 length equals 15 residues. Here the CDR3 reads CASSALAGGQETQYF. CDR3 sequence (DNA): TGTGCCAGCAGTGCGTTGGCGGGAGGACAAGAGACCCAGTACTTC.

A word on this clone: This sample also contains other DNA sequences that code for the same CDR3. This sequence joins TRBV25-1 and TRBJ2-5; D might be TRBD2 (7 bases). Trimming took 4 bases from V and 4 from J, leaving 13 bases between them. Germline V lookup: CDR1 MGHDK, CDR2 SYGVNS. The CDR3 loop spans 14 amino acids. The DNA for the CDR3 is TGTGCCAGCAGTGCGCTGAGGGGGGGAGAGACCCAGTACTTC. Translated: CASSALRGGETQYF.

This clone was counted a few times. The chain joins TRBV6-5 to TRBJ1-2; D call uncertain. Germline loops: CDR1 MNHEY, CDR2 SVGAGI. The length of the CDR3 is 15 residues. V gave up 4 bases and J gave up 4 bases, with 16 bases separating them. The CDR3 reads CASSSSRGMVYGYTF. The DNA for the CDR3 is TGTGCCAGCAGTTCCTCCCGGGGAATGGTCTATGGCTACACCTTC.

In regard to this clone: The junction and the germline gene differ at one end; a read error may be behind it. V gene TRBV7-9 combines with J gene TRBJ1-5; 10 nucleotides line up with TRBD1. Germline assignment: CDR1 SEHNR and CDR2 FQNEAQ (reference sequence). The CDR3 spans 17 residues. CDR3 loop: CSSSSSGTGAGNQPQHF. CDR3 in DNA: TGTTCCAGCAGCTCTAGTGGGACAGGGGCAGGGAATCAGCCCCAGCATTTT.

The chain has TRBV7-9 and TRBJ2-7; 8 positions match TRBD1. The CDR3 spans 15 residues. The V gene end was trimmed by 5 bases and the J gene end by 2 bases; junction bases not matched to a gene: 8. The germline V gene encodes CDR1 SEHNR and CDR2 FQNEAQ (reference sequence). The CDR3 DNA follows: TGTGCCAGCAGCCTCGGGACAGGAAAGACCTACGAGCAGTACGTC. Its translation is CASSLGTGKTYEQYV.

This chain uses TRBV7-2 with TRBJ2-1, with TRBD2 matching 13 bases. CDR3 length equals 15 residues. Germline values: CDR1 SGHTA, CDR2 FQGNSA. J gave up 4 bases and V 5 bases, and 2 bases lay outside the gene matches. CDR3 protein: CASSRLAGGYNEQFF. In DNA form, the CDR3 reads TGTGCCAGCAGCCGACTAGCGGGGGGATACAATGAGCAGTTCTTC.

This clone was detected only a few times. CDR3 DNA: TGTGCCAGCAGCCCCCCCTCAATCCGTAGCTCCTACGAGCAGTACTTC. This sequence encodes CASSPPSIRSSYEQYF. The gene calls are TRBV7-9 and TRBJ2-7; D call uncertain. V lost 5 bases and J lost 0, with 17 bases in between. CDR3 length: 16 residues. Germline V gene sequence: CDR1 SEHNR, CDR2 FQNEAQ (reference sequence).

This chain uses TRBV6-4 with TRBJ2-1; TRBD2 aligns across 15 bases. V shed 6 bases, J shed 6 bases, and the junction held 6 bases outside the gene matches. The CDR3 contains 16 residues. Germline V gene sequence: CDR1 MRHNA, CDR2 SNTAGT. DNA of the CDR3: TGTGCCAGCAGCCAGGGGGGACTAGCGGGAGGCAATGAGCAGTTCTTC. Translation gives CASSQGGLAGGNEQFF.

This rearrangement joins TRBV6-5 to TRBJ2-1; D is perhaps TRBD2 (6 bases). The CDR3 has 15 amino acids. Looked up from germline, CDR1 is MNHEY and CDR2 is SVGAGI. The germline V and J ends were trimmed by 8 bases and 0 bases, with 14 bases remaining between them. CDR3 coding DNA: TGTGCCAGCGCGGCGGGACCGAGCTCCTACAATGAGCAGTTCTTC. Its translation: CASAAGPSSYNEQFF.

This clone has just a few counts. This chain connects TRBV2 to TRBJ1-1, with TRBD1 identical over 7 bases. V gave up 1 base and J gave up 3 bases; unmatched junction bases: 8. The V gene's germline CDR1 is SNHLY and CDR2 FYNNEI. This CDR3 region has 16 residues. The CDR3, as DNA: TGTGCCAGCAGTGAAGGACAGGGATGGGTTTACACTGAAGCTTTCTTT. It encodes CASSEGQGWVYTEAFF.

This chain joins TRBV6-1 and TRBJ2-7; 7 bases fit TRBD1. CDR1 MNHNS and CDR2 SASEGT come from the germline V gene. V dropped 0 bases and J dropped 8; count of bases not matched to a gene: 10. The CDR3 consists of 15 residues. The CDR3 nucleotides read TGTGCCAGCAGTGAAGCGACGGCCGGACAGGAAAAGCAGTACTTC. Its translation is CASSEATAGQEKQYF.

V and J are TRBV5-1 and TRBJ1-2, with TRBD1 matching 12 bases. After removal of 3 bases from V and 6 bases from J, the junction contained 15 bases not matched to a gene. Per the germline V gene, CDR1 is SGHRS and CDR2 is YFSETQ. This CDR3 contains 18 residues. DNA for the CDR3: TGCGCCAGCAGCTCCCGTGCCGGGACAGGGGGCAATCCTCATGGCTACACCTTC. Translation gives CASSSRAGTGGNPHGYTF.

This clone has only one observation. V gene TRBV9 combines with J gene TRBJ2-1; 11 bases match TRBD2. The CDR3 extends over 16 amino acids. CDR1 and CDR2 from the germline V gene are SGDLS and YYNGEE. With 6 bases clipped from V and 4 bases from J, the junction kept 9 bases outside the gene matches. This CDR3 is CASTMGTSGRYNEQFF. Written as DNA, the CDR3 is TGTGCCAGCACTATGGGGACTAGCGGTAGGTACAATGAGCAGTTCTTC.

The chain uses TRBV4-2 and TRBJ2-3; 14 bases are a match to TRBD2. The CDR3 is made up of 16 amino acids. J was trimmed by 4 bases and V by 4 bases; bases with no gene match: 4. The germline CDR1 and CDR2 sequences are LGHNA and YNFKEQ. The chain's CDR3 is CASSPRLAGGSDTQYF. The CDR3 DNA is TGTGCCAGCAGCCCCCGACTAGCGGGGGGGTCAGATACGCAGTATTTT.

This clone came up a few times. The V call is TRBV10-1, the J call TRBJ2-3; weak D call: TRBD1 (6 bases). V lost 3 bases to trimming and J lost 2 bases, with 9 bases between them. Germline assignment: CDR1 WNHNN and CDR2 SYGVQD (reference sequence). The CDR3 consists of 14 residues. The CDR3 DNA follows: TGCGCCAGCAGTGAAGGACAGAACACAGATACGCAGTATTTT. Protein product: CASSEGQNTDTQYF.

The chain recombines TRBV7-6 with TRBJ2-3, with 10 bases matching TRBD1. From germline, CDR1 is SGHVS and CDR2 FNYEAQ. Germline trimming cut 5 bases from V and 6 bases from J; bases unmatched to any gene: 14. This CDR3 has 17 amino acids. CDR3 residues: CASSLAPTGGTGDTQYF. The DNA of the CDR3 is TGTGCCAGCAGCCTTGCCCCGACAGGGGGCACAGGGGATACGCAGTATTTT.

The rearrangement uses TRBV25-1 and TRBJ1-3, with D perhaps TRBD1 (6 bases). V was clipped by 7 bases and J by 5 bases, with 15 bases between them. The CDR3 contains 14 residues. The germline V gene encodes CDR1 MGHDK and CDR2 SYGVNS. CDR3 protein: CASTDGTLRNTIYF. Here the CDR3 DNA reads TGTGCCAGCACCGATGGGACACTAAGAAACACCATATATTTT.

The chain carries TRBV7-2 and TRBJ2-2; no clear D gene. The CDR3 has 15 residues. The germline V gene encodes CDR1 SGHTA and CDR2 FQGNSA. V gave up 2 bases and J gave up 7 bases, with 14 bases separating them. The CDR3 sequence is CASSLQDRNFGELFF. CDR3 DNA sequence: TGTGCCAGCAGCTTACAGGATCGGAACTTCGGGGAGCTGTTTTTT.

J is TRBJ1-3 and V is TRBV30; TRBD1 agrees at 8 bases. Germline CDR1 is GTSNPN and CDR2 is SVGIG (reference sequence). With 3 bases clipped from V and 2 bases from J, the junction kept 3 bases outside the gene matches. The CDR3 loop spans 14 amino acids. The CDR3 here is CAWRVTGAGNTIYF. The CDR3 DNA reads TGTGCCTGGAGAGTGACAGGGGCTGGAAACACCATATATTTT.

The V call is TRBV6-6, the J call TRBJ2-1; D is perhaps TRBD2 (7 bases). Germline lookup yields CDR1 MNHNY and CDR2 SVGAGI (reference sequence). CDR3 size: 15 residues. V lost 5 bases to trimming and J lost 1 base, with 12 bases between them. This CDR3 reads CASSPRGGSYNEQFF. For the CDR3, the DNA is TGTGCCAGCAGTCCTAGGGGGGGATCCTACAATGAGCAGTTCTTC.

The rearrangement joins TRBV7-9 to TRBJ2-7, with 7 bases identical to TRBD1. There are 18 residues in the CDR3. CDR1 is SEHNR, CDR2 FQNEAQ, per germline (reference sequence). Trimming took 5 bases from V and 3 from J; bases not matched to a gene: 19. The CDR3 DNA follows: TGTGCCAGCAGCCCCAGCCTACCCCCACAGGGGACGATCTACGAGCAGTACTTC. As protein: CASSPSLPPQGTIYEQYF. The entire variable domain, with the rest obtained from reference TRBV7-9 and TRBJ2-7, is as follows: DTGVSQNPRHKITKRGQNVTFRCDPISEHNRLYWYRQTLGQGPEFLTYFQNEAQLEKSRLLSDRFSAERPKGSFSTLEIQRTEQGDSAMYLCASSPSLPPQGTIYEQYFGPGTRLTVT.

The chain couples TRBV7-9 to TRBJ1-2; D possibly corresponds to TRBD1 (5 bases). The CDR3 consists of 15 residues. Germline CDR1 SEHNR, CDR2 FQNEAQ (reference sequence). The ends were cut back, 0 bases at V and 8 bases at J, with 16 bases in the middle. CDR3 nucleotide sequence: TGTGCCAGCAGCTTAGCCCCAGGGTCCGGTTCCGGCTACACCTTC. Its translation: CASSLAPGSGSGYTF.

CDR3 sequence reads: CASSIRGVGNTIYF. The CDR3 nucleotides read TGTGCCAGTAGTATCAGGGGCGTTGGAAACACCATATATTTT. The chain uses TRBV19 and TRBJ1-3; D might be TRBD1 (6 bases). The CDR3 is made up of 14 amino acids. CDR1 is LNHDA and CDR2 is SQIVND in the germline V gene (reference sequence). The V and J ends lost 3 bases and 3 bases respectively, with 9 bases between them.

CDR3 nucleotide sequence: TGCGCCAGCAGCTTGGGATTGGGCAGGGAAGCTTTCTTT. Translation: CASSLGLGREAFF. This chain connects TRBV5-1 to TRBJ1-1; D is unclear. Germline CDR1 and CDR2: SGHRS and YFSETQ. V lost 0 bases and J lost 8, with 11 bases in between. CDR3 size: 13 residues.

This clone was counted only a few times. This rearrangement joins TRBV6-4 to TRBJ2-5, with 8 bases aligning to TRBD1. The CDR3 contains 15 residues. Losses at the gene ends were 2 bases for V and 5 bases for J; bases not matched to a gene: 7. Germline assignment: CDR1 MRHNA and CDR2 SNTAGT. The chain's CDR3 is CASSDLPGGPETQYF. Written as DNA, the CDR3 is TGTGCCAGCAGTGACCTCCCAGGGGGCCCGGAGACCCAGTACTTC.

The CDR3 is CASSQTSGGSYNEQFF. CDR3 DNA: TGCGCCAGCAGCCAAACTAGCGGGGGTTCCTACAATGAGCAGTTCTTC. The chain couples TRBV4-3 to TRBJ2-1; 11 nucleotides line up with TRBD2. The length of the CDR3 is 16 residues. With V trimmed by 2 bases and J by 1 base, 1 base remained unmatched. From germline, CDR1 is LGHNA and CDR2 YSLEER.